The following is a T cell receptor beta chain sequence with its context. This sample was taken from a study of T cell changes during pregnancy in multiple sclerosis. Clones were sequenced by immunoSEQ multiplex PCR, and TCRdb holds only the in-frame ones, with some missing. The data hold 45,000 to 55,000 clones, with around 92% observed a single time. The sequence derives from a female donor with multiple sclerosis, enrolled in a pregnancy study. Here the sequenced sample was peripheral blood, taken after pregnancy.

The CDR3 DNA reads as TGTGCCACCAGAGGGATAGCGGAATACAATGAGCAGTTCTTC. This translates into CATRGIAEYNEQFF. The rearrangement links TRBV6-6 to TRBJ2-1; D is perhaps TRBD2 (6 bases). The V gene lost 10 bases and the J gene lost 4 bases, with 17 bases spanning the gap. Germline V lookup: CDR1 MNHNY, CDR2 SVGAGI (reference sequence). CDR3 length equals 14 residues.